This entry lists 28 T cell receptor beta chains sequenced from one sample in a study of T cell responses to AZD1222 COVID-19 vaccine. Assay used: immunoSEQ multiplex PCR; TCRdb lists only in-frame clones, some missing. Among more than 150,000 clones listed, about 94% were seen once. Here the sequenced sample was peripheral blood, taken on day 0 of AZD1222 vaccination. All receptors derive from an adult in good health.

The rearrangement uses TRBV5-4 and TRBJ2-7; 12 positions agree with TRBD2. From germline, CDR1 is SGHNT and CDR2 YYREEE (reference sequence). Unmatched junction bases numbered 5, after V lost 4 bases and J lost 0 bases. The CDR3 contains 16 residues. The CDR3 here is CASSHGLAGNSYEQYF. The CDR3, as DNA: TGTGCCAGCAGCCACGGACTAGCGGGGAACTCCTACGAGCAGTACTTC. Full variable domain (remainder filled in from reference TRBV5-4 and TRBJ2-7): ETGVTQSPTHLIKTRGQQVTLRCSSQSGHNTVSWYQQALGQGPQFIFQYYREEENGRGNFPPRFSGLQFPNYSSELNVNALELDDSALYLCASSHGLAGNSYEQYFGPGTRLTVT.

The chain joins TRBV24-1 to TRBJ2-1; 7 nucleotides align to TRBD2. CDR3 size: 13 residues. The germline gives CDR1 KGHDR, CDR2 SFDVKD. The V gene end was trimmed by 9 bases and the J gene end by 3 bases; junction bases not matched to a gene: 4. CDR3 sequence reads: CATGGTNYNEQFF. For the CDR3, the DNA is TGTGCCACCGGTGGGACTAACTACAATGAGCAGTTCTTC.

The gene calls are TRBV7-6 and TRBJ2-3; 15 nucleotides match TRBD2. CDR3 length: 15 amino acids. Germline V CDR1 and CDR2: SGHVS, FNYEAQ. V was clipped by 3 bases and J by 6 bases; unmatched bases: 1. CDR3 sequence reads: CASSFGTSGRDTQYF. CDR3 coding DNA: TGTGCCAGCAGCTTCGGGACTAGCGGGAGGGATACGCAGTATTTT.

V gene TRBV10-1 combines with J gene TRBJ2-1, with TRBD2 matching over 7 bases. The junction had 5 bases not matched to a gene; V was cut back by 5 bases and J by 7 bases. The germline gives CDR1 WNHNN, CDR2 SYGVQD (reference sequence). The CDR3 totals 13 residues. CDR3 region: CASSPGLHNEQFF. The CDR3 DNA sequence: TGCGCCAGCAGTCCGGGACTACATAATGAGCAGTTCTTC.

The chain has TRBV19 and TRBJ2-6; D uncertain. Trimming left V 3 bases short and J 4 bases short, with 16 bases between. The CDR3 has 17 residues. Germline values: CDR1 LNHDA, CDR2 SQIVND (reference sequence). The CDR3: CASSIFGLARGANVLTF. The CDR3 DNA sequence: TGTGCCAGTAGTATCTTCGGCCTTGCTCGGGGGGCCAACGTCCTGACTTTC.

This chain links TRBV19 with TRBJ2-4; a possible D gene is TRBD1 (6 bases). Germline loops: CDR1 LNHDA, CDR2 SQIVND (reference sequence). The V end was cut by 1 base, the J end by 1 base, with 8 bases between. The CDR3 spans 15 residues. The CDR3 loop is CASSIGQGAKNIQYF. The CDR3 DNA reads TGTGCCAGTAGTATAGGCCAGGGGGCCAAAAACATTCAGTACTTC.

The chain joins TRBV19 to TRBJ1-1, with D uncertain. V lost 0 bases and J 5 bases, leaving 10 bases between the germline ends. The germline V gene has CDR1 LNHDA and CDR2 SQIVND (reference sequence). This CDR3 contains 14 residues. This CDR3 is CASSIDLGSTEAFF. CDR3 DNA sequence: TGTGCCAGTAGTATAGATCTAGGGTCGACTGAAGCTTTCTTT.

The chain combines TRBV6-1 with TRBJ1-5; 9 bases agree with TRBD1. Germline V CDR1 and CDR2: MNHNS, SASEGT. The CDR3 loop spans 14 amino acids. V dropped 3 bases and J dropped 7; count of bases not matched to a gene: 4. CDR3 in DNA: TGTGCCAGCAGTGACACAGGGGGCCTACAGCCCCAGCATTTT. Encoded protein: CASSDTGGLQPQHF.

The V gene is TRBV4-2, the J gene TRBJ2-1; 8 positions match TRBD1. With 0 bases clipped from V and 3 bases from J, the junction kept 4 bases outside the gene matches. Germline V gene data show CDR1 as LGHNA and CDR2 as YNFKEQ. The CDR3 covers 16 residues. The CDR3 region is CASSQEGGTGYNEQFF. CDR3 in DNA: TGTGCCAGCAGCCAAGAAGGCGGGACAGGCTACAATGAGCAGTTCTTC.

The chain's CDR3 is CASSVSSSDYGYTF. CDR3 nucleotides: TGTGCCAGCAGCGTCAGTTCGTCGGACTATGGCTACACCTTC. This chain links TRBV9 with TRBJ1-2; the D is unclear. The CDR3 extends over 14 amino acids. CDR1 is SGDLS, CDR2 YYNGEE, per germline. V was clipped by 2 bases and J by 3 bases, with 11 bases between them.

This clone was found a few times. The chain combines TRBV12-5 with TRBJ2-1, with 7 bases aligning to TRBD2. The ends lost 1 base at V and 9 bases at J; junction bases unmatched: 9. Germline V gene sequence: CDR1 LGHNT, CDR2 FRNRAP. This CDR3 region has 15 residues. The CDR3, as DNA: TGTGCTAGTGGTTTGGCGGGAGGACTTTTCGGTGAGCAGTTCTTC. Translated: CASGLAGGLFGEQFF.

J is TRBJ2-7 and V is TRBV5-1, with D possibly TRBD2 on 6 matching bases. Germline loops: CDR1 SGHRS, CDR2 YFSETQ. The CDR3 runs 13 residues. V shed 5 bases and J shed 2 bases, with 11 bases lying between them. The CDR3 sequence is CASRPGEAYEQYF. For the CDR3, the DNA is TGCGCCAGCAGGCCGGGGGAAGCCTACGAGCAGTACTTC.

The chain couples TRBV13 to TRBJ2-1, with D unclear. Per germline, CDR1 PRHDT and CDR2 FYEKMQ (reference sequence). The CDR3 sequence is 11 residues long. The V gene lost 5 bases and the J gene lost 5 bases, with 4 bases spanning the gap. CDR3 amino acids: CASSADNEQFF. The CDR3 DNA reads as TGTGCCAGCAGCGCCGACAATGAGCAGTTCTTC.

V is TRBV21-1 and J is TRBJ2-7. TRBV21-1 is an annotated pseudogene. This CDR3 comprises 15 residues. The CDR3 DNA is TGTGCCAGCAGCCCTTTCCAAAAGTTGTCCTACGAGCAGTACTTC. It specifies CASSPFQKLSYEQYF.

The V call is TRBV6-1, the J call TRBJ1-5; D is unresolved. Trimming left V 1 base short and J 2 bases short, with 9 bases between. Germline lookup yields CDR1 MNHNS and CDR2 SASEGT. This CDR3 is built from 15 residues. The CDR3: CASSEVLRGNQPQHF. CDR3 DNA sequence: TGTGCCAGCAGTGAAGTTCTCCGGGGCAATCAGCCCCAGCATTTT.

The V and J genes are TRBV7-9 and TRBJ1-1, with D tentatively TRBD1 (5 bases). From germline, CDR1 is SEHNR and CDR2 FQNEAQ (reference sequence). Trimming cost V 1 base and J 3 bases, with 15 bases left between them. The CDR3 spans 16 residues. The CDR3 DNA reads as TGTGCCAGCAGCTTAGGATCCAGGCAGGGACACACTGAAGCTTTCTTT. It is translated as CASSLGSRQGHTEAFF.

In this sample, this clone turned up a few times. The CDR3 is CASSLYPGDSGELFF. Written as DNA, the CDR3 is TGTGCCAGCAGCTTATACCCAGGGGATAGCGGGGAGCTGTTTTTT. The V and J genes are TRBV7-9 and TRBJ2-2; possible D gene TRBD1, 6 bases. CDR1 is SEHNR and CDR2 is FQNEAQ in the germline V gene (reference sequence). The germline V and J ends were trimmed by 2 bases and 7 bases, with 14 bases remaining between them. The CDR3 is made up of 15 amino acids.

This clone was seen a single time. The rearrangement uses TRBV7-2 and TRBJ1-2, with TRBD1 as a possible D gene (5 bases). The CDR3 consists of 15 residues. V shed 1 base and J shed 4 bases, with 13 bases lying between them. The germline V gene has CDR1 SGHTA and CDR2 FQGNSA. CDR3 in DNA: TGTGCCAGCAGCTTAGATCGGGGCCGCTCCTATGGCTACACCTTC. As protein: CASSLDRGRSYGYTF.

The chain carries TRBV6-5 and TRBJ2-1; TRBD1 matches 9 bases. Germline-derived CDR1 and CDR2 are MNHEY and SVGAGI. V shed 0 bases, J shed 6 bases, and the junction held 3 bases outside the gene matches. The CDR3 extends over 15 amino acids. The CDR3 nucleotides read TGTGCCAGCAGTTACTCGGCGACAGGGGGCAATGAGCAGTTCTTC. Translating it yields CASSYSATGGNEQFF.

V and J are TRBV7-2 and TRBJ2-7, with D hard to call. Per germline, CDR1 SGHTA and CDR2 FQGNSA. The CDR3 is made up of 13 amino acids. The germline V and J ends were trimmed by 1 base and 4 bases, with 8 bases remaining between them. CDR3 nucleotide sequence: TGTGCCAGCAGCTTAGAAGTGAGTTACGAGCAGTACTTC. Its translation: CASSLEVSYEQYF.

The chain carries TRBV19 and TRBJ1-1, with 9 bases fitting TRBD1. This CDR3 comprises 15 residues. Germline loops: CDR1 LNHDA, CDR2 SQIVND (reference sequence). V gave up 5 bases and J gave up 5 bases; unmatched junction bases: 9. CDR3 sequence (DNA): TGTGCCAGTAGTCCAATTTCGGGACAGGGTACTGAAGCTTTCTTT. Translation gives CASSPISGQGTEAFF.

This clone was detected only once. The chain joins TRBV6-5 to TRBJ1-6; TRBD1 matches at 8 bases. The CDR3 has 14 residues. Germline V gene data show CDR1 as MNHEY and CDR2 as SVGAGI. The J segment lost 7 bases and the V segment lost 6 bases, leaving 5 bases of the junction unmatched. As DNA, the CDR3 is TGTGCCAGCAGCCGGACAGGGCGAAATTCACCCCTCCACTTT. It translates to CASSRTGRNSPLHF.

The chain combines TRBV30 with TRBJ1-3, with D perhaps TRBD1 (6 bases). The CDR3 is 14 residues long. Per germline, CDR1 GTSNPN and CDR2 SVGIG (reference sequence). V was clipped by 0 bases and J by 4 bases, with 10 bases between them. The DNA of the CDR3 is TGTGCCTGGAGTGTACGGGGGCCAGGAAACACCATATATTTT. Translation gives CAWSVRGPGNTIYF.

The gene calls are TRBV11-1 and TRBJ1-1; 8 nucleotides match TRBD1. Germline CDR1 is SGHAT and CDR2 is FQDESV (reference sequence). The CDR3 consists of 15 residues. V lost 1 base and J lost 5; bases outside the gene matches: 6. The CDR3 DNA reads as TGTGCCAGCAGCTTAGATCAGGGGGCGATAACTGAAGCTTTCTTT. Translation: CASSLDQGAITEAFF.

The chain recombines TRBV7-2 with TRBJ2-5, with 9 bases fitting TRBD2. The ends lost 6 bases at V and 5 bases at J; junction bases unmatched: 4. Germline V gives CDR1 SGHTA, CDR2 FQGNSA. CDR3 length: 13 residues. The CDR3 DNA reads as TGTGCCAGCAGACTAGCGGGTCTCGAGACCCAGTACTTC. This encodes CASRLAGLETQYF.

The rearrangement uses TRBV4-2 and TRBJ2-2; D is undetermined. The germline V gene has CDR1 LGHNA and CDR2 YNFKEQ. The CDR3 covers 14 residues. V was cut by 0 bases and J by 6 bases, with 8 bases left in between. CDR3 in DNA: TGTGCCAGCAGCCAAGATCCCCGGGCCGGGGAGCTGTTTTTT. Translation gives CASSQDPRAGELFF.

V and J are TRBV6-5 and TRBJ1-2; 8 positions match TRBD1. The J segment lost 5 bases and the V segment lost 6 bases, leaving 2 bases of the junction unmatched. Per the germline V gene, CDR1 is MNHEY and CDR2 is SVGAGI. CDR3 length: 12 residues. CDR3 region: CASSRQGYGYTF. For the CDR3, the DNA is TGTGCCAGCAGCCGACAGGGGTATGGCTACACCTTC.

V usage is TRBV30 and J usage is TRBJ1-2, with D perhaps matching TRBD1 (6 bases). The CDR3 is made up of 11 amino acids. Germline values: CDR1 GTSNPN, CDR2 SVGIG (reference sequence). Trimming cost V 8 bases and J 4 bases, with 11 bases left between them. In DNA, the CDR3 is TGTGCCCAGGGGCAGTCCTATGGCTACACCTTC. This codes for CAQGQSYGYTF.